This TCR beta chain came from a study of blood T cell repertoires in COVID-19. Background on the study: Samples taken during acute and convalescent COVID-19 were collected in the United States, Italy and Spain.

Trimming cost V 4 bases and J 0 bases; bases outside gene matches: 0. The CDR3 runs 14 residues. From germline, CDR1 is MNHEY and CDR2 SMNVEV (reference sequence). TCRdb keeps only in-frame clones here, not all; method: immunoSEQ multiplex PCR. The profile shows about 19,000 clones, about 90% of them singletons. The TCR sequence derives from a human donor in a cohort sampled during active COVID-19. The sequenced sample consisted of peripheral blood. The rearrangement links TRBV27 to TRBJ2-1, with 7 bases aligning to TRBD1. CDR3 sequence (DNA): TGTGCCAGCAGTTCAGGGGGCTCCTACAATGAGCAGTTCTTC. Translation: CASSSGGSYNEQFF.